The text below deals with one T cell receptor (beta chain). V lost 6 bases to trimming and J lost 1 base, with 10 bases between them. This CDR3 is built from 14 residues. Germline CDR1 and CDR2: MNHEY and SMNVEV (reference sequence). The record originates from a study of control samples from healthy donors and cancer patients. Data came from immunoSEQ multiplex PCR; TCRdb stores just in-frame clones and leaves some out. The sample consists of over 150,000 clones, 80% to 95% of them appearing once. The sample comprised blood. This TCR derives from a man between 18 and 29 years old in good health. V is TRBV27 and J is TRBJ2-1; perhaps TRBD1 as D (6 bases). The CDR3: CASRFRGSYNEQFF. In nucleotides, the CDR3 is TGTGCCAGCAGGTTCAGGGGATCCTACAATGAGCAGTTCTTC.